The rows below give T cell receptor beta chains drawn from one sample of a study of T cell responses to AZD1222 COVID-19 vaccine. Using immunoSEQ multiplex PCR, the repertoire was profiled, and TCRdb retains in-frame clones only, with some absent. The data hold more than 150,000 clones, with 75% to 95% observed a single time. The specimen was peripheral blood, collected on day 0 of AZD1222 vaccination. All receptors derive from an adult in good health. The CDR3 runs from the conserved cysteine through the conserved F or W. The D gene is left open where the match is weak. Clone size is not always given. Where it is, it says once, few, many or a class for expanded clones.

v_call,j_call,d_call,clone_size,cdr3_aa,cdr3_nt
TRBV3-1/TRBV3-2,TRBJ2-7,-,-,CASSLESSYEQYF,TGTGCCAGCAGCCTGGAAAGCTCCTACGAGCAGTACTTC
TRBV15,TRBJ1-5,TRBD1,-,CATSRTGNPNQPQHF,TGTGCCACCAGCAGGACAGGGAACCCTAATCAGCCCCAGCATTTT
TRBV6-6,TRBJ1-2,TRBD1,-,CATNPTGMDYGYTF,TGTGCCACAAACCCGACAGGGATGGACTATGGCTACACCTTC
TRBV7-2,TRBJ2-1,-,-,CASSQRGGAYNEQFF,TGTGCCAGCAGCCAAAGGGGGGGGGCCTACAATGAGCAGTTCTTC
TRBV15,TRBJ1-6,-,-,CATSRDIQTLTPLHF,TGTGCCACCAGCAGAGATATTCAAACTCTCACACCCCTCCACTTT
TRBV4-2,TRBJ2-7,-,-,CASSHSMSYEQYF,TGTGCCAGCAGCCATTCCATGAGCTACGAGCAGTACTTC
TRBV7-2,TRBJ1-6,-,once,CASSLDRASVSPLHF,TGTGCCAGCAGCTTAGACAGGGCTTCCGTTTCACCCCTCCACTTT
TRBV14,TRBJ1-2,-,-,CASSQALKGGYTF,TGTGCCAGCAGCCAAGCCTTGAAGGGTGGCTACACCTTC
TRBV9,TRBJ2-7,-,-,CASSRGGQLVSYEQYF,TGTGCCAGCAGCCGAGGGGGACAACTGGTCTCCTACGAGCAGTACTTC
TRBV5-1,TRBJ1-1,-,-,CASSTGTERNTEAFF,TGCGCCAGCAGCACGGGGACGGAGCGGAACACTGAAGCTTTCTTT
TRBV11-3,TRBJ1-1,-,-,CASSVGMSYTEAFF,TGTGCCAGCAGCGTTGGGATGAGTTACACTGAAGCTTTCTTT
TRBV6-6,TRBJ2-7,-,-,CASSYLQPPRYF,TGTGCCAGCAGTTACTTGCAGCCCCCCCGGTACTTC
TRBV7-7,TRBJ1-6,-,-,CASSLARPNSDNSPLHF,TGTGCTAGCAGCTTAGCGCGCCCTAACTCGGATAATTCACCCCTCCACTTT
TRBV27,TRBJ1-5,-,-,CASSIINQPQHF,TGTGCCAGCAGTATCATAAATCAGCCCCAGCATTTT
TRBV12-3/TRBV12-4,TRBJ1-1,-,-,CASSRTETFF,TGTGCCAGCAGTCGGACAGAAACTTTCTTT
TRBV10-3,TRBJ1-1,-,-,CAISEEGYTEAFF,TGTGCCATCAGTGAGGAAGGGTACACTGAAGCTTTCTTT
TRBV11-2,TRBJ1-2,TRBD1,-,CASSRQGPYGYTF,TGTGCCAGCAGTCGACAGGGACCCTATGGCTACACCTTC
TRBV9,TRBJ1-4,-,-,CASSALGGVFSEKLFF,TGTGCCAGCAGCGCCTTGGGGGGCGTTTTCAGTGAAAAACTGTTTTTT
TRBV28,TRBJ2-7,-,few,CASNPGTSPSYEQYF,TGTGCCAGTAACCCGGGGACATCGCCCTCCTACGAGCAGTACTTC
TRBV2,TRBJ2-5,-,-,CASTGQVNRETQYF,TGTGCCAGCACCGGGCAGGTGAATCGGGAGACCCAGTACTTC
TRBV7-9,TRBJ1-4,-,-,CASSLYPGFGKLFF,TGTGCCAGCAGCTTATATCCTGGGTTCGGAAAACTGTTTTTT
TRBV28,TRBJ1-6,-,-,CASRAEDTYNSPLHF,TGTGCCAGCAGAGCCGAGGACACTTATAATTCACCCCTCCACTTT